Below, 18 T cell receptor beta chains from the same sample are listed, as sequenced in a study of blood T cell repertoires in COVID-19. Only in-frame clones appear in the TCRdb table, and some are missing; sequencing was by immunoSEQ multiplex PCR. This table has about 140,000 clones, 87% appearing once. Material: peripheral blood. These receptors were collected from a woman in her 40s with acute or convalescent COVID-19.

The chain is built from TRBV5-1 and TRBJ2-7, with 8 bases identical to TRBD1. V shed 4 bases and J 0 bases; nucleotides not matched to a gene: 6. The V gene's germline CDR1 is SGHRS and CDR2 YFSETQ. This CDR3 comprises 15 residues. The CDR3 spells CASSPTGGSSYEQYF. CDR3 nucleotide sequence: TGCGCCAGCAGCCCCACAGGGGGGAGCTCCTACGAGCAGTACTTC.

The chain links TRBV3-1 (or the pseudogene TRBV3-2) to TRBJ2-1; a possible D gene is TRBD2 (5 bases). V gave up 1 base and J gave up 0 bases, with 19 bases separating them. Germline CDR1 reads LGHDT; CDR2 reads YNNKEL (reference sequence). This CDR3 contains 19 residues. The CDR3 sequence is CASSQAPGSAYGSYNEQFF. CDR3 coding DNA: TGTGCCAGCAGCCAAGCCCCGGGTAGCGCCTACGGCTCCTACAATGAGCAGTTCTTC.

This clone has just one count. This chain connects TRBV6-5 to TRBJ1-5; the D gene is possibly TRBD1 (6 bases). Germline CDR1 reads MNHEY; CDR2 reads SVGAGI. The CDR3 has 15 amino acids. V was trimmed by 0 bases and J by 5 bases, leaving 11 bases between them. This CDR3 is CASSYSGPGDQPQHF. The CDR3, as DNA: TGTGCCAGCAGTTACTCGGGGCCAGGGGATCAGCCCCAGCATTTT.

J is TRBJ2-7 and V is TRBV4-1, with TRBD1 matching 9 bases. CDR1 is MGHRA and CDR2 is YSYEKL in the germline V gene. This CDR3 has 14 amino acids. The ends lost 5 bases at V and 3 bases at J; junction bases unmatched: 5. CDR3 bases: TGCGCCAGCAGCAAATGGACAGGGGACTACGAGCAGTACTTC. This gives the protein CASSKWTGDYEQYF.

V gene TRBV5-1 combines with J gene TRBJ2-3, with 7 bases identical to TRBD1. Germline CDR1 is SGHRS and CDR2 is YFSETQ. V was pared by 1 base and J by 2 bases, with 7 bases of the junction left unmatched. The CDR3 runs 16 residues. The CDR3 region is CASSLPTGLDTDTQYF. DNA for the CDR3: TGCGCCAGCAGCTTGCCGACAGGGTTGGACACAGATACGCAGTATTTT.

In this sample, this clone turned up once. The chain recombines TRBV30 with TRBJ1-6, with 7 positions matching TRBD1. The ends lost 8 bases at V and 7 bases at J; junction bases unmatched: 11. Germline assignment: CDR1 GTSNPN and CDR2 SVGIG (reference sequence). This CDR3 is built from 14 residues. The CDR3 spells CAHRRGQMNSPLHF. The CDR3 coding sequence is TGTGCCCATCGAAGGGGACAGATGAATTCACCCCTCCACTTT.

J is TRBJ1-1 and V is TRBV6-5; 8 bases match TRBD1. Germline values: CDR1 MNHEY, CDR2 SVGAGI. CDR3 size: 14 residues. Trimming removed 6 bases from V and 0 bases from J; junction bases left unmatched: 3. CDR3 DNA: TGTGCCAGCAGGAAACAGGGGGTGAACACTGAAGCTTTCTTT. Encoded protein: CASRKQGVNTEAFF.

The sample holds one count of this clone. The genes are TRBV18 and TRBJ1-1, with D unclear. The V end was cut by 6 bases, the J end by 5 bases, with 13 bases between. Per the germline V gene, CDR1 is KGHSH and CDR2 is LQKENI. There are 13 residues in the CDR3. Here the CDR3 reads CASSQRGETEAFF. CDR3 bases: TGTGCCAGCTCCCAACGGGGAGAAACTGAAGCTTTCTTT.

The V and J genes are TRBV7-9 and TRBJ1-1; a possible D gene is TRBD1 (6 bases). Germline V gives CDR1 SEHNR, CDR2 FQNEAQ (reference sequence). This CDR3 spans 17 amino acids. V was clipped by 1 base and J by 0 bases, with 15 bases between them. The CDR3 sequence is CASSLVGRGLMNTEAFF. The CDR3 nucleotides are TGTGCCAGCAGCTTAGTCGGCAGGGGCCTTATGAACACTGAAGCTTTCTTT.

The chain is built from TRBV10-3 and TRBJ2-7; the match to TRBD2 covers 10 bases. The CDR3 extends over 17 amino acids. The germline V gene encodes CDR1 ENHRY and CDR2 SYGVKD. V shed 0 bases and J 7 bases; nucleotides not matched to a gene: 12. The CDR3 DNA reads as TGTGCCATCAGTGAGTCGAAGGCCACTAGCGGGGATGAGGAGCAGTACTTC. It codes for CAISESKATSGDEEQYF.

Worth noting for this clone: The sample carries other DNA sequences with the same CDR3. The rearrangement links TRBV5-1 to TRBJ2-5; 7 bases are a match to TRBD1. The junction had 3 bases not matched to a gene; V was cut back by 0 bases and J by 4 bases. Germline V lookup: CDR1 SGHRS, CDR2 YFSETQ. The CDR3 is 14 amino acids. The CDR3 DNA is TGCGCCAGCAGCTTGGGACAGGGTGGAGAGACCCAGTACTTC. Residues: CASSLGQGGETQYF.

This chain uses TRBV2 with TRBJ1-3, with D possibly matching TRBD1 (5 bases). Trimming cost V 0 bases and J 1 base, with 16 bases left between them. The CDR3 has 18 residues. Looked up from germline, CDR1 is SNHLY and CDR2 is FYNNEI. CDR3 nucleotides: TGTGCCAGCAGTGAAGCGCAGGAGGGGCGATTGTCTGGAAACACCATATATTTT. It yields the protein CASSEAQEGRLSGNTIYF. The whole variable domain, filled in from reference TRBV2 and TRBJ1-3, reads EPEVTQTPSHQVTQMGQEVILRCVPISNHLYFYWYRQILGQKVEFLVSFYNNEISEKSEIFDDQFSVERPDGSNFTLKIRSTKLEDSAMYFCASSEAQEGRLSGNTIYFGEGSWLTVV.

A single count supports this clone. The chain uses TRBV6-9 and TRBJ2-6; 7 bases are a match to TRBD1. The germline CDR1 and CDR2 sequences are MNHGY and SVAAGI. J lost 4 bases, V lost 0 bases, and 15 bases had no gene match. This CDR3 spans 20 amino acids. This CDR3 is CASSYSDTGDVHSGANVLTF. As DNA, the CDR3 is TGTGCCAGCAGTTATTCGGATACAGGGGATGTGCATTCCGGGGCCAACGTCCTGACTTTC.

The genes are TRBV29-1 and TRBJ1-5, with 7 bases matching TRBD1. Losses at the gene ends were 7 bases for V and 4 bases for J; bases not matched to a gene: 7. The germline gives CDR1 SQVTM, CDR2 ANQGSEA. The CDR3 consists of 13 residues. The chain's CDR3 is CSASGTENQPQHF. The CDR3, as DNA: TGCAGCGCCTCCGGGACAGAGAATCAGCCCCAGCATTTT. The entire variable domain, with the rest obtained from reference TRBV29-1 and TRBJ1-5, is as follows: SAVISQKPSRDICQRGTSLTIQCQVDSQVTMMFWYRQQPGQSLTLIATANQGSEATYESGFVIDKFPISRPNLTFSTLTVSNMSPEDSSIYLCSASGTENQPQHFGDGTRLSIL.

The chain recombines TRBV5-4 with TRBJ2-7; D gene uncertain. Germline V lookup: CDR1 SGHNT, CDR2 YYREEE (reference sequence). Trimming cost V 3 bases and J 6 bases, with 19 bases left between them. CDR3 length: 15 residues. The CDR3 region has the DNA TGTGCCAGCAGCTCCTGGCCTAGGAACCTAGGCGAGCAGTACTTC. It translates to CASSSWPRNLGEQYF. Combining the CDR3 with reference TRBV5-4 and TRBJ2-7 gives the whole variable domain ETGVTQSPTHLIKTRGQQVTLRCSSQSGHNTVSWYQQALGQGPQFIFQYYREEENGRGNFPPRFSGLQFPNYSSELNVNALELDDSALYLCASSSWPRNLGEQYFGPGTRLTVT.

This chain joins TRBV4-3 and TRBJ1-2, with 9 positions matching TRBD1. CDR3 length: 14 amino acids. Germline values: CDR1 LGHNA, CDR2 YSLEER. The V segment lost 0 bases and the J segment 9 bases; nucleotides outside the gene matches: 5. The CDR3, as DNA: TGCGCCAGCAGCCAAGATCGGGGACAGGGCAGCTACACCTTC. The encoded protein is CASSQDRGQGSYTF.

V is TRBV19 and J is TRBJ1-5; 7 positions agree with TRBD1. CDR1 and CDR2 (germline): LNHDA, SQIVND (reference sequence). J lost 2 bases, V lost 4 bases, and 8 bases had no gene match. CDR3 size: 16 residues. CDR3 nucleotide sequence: TGTGCCAGTAGTACCCTAACAGGGGAAGGCAATCAGCCCCAGCATTTT. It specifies CASSTLTGEGNQPQHF.

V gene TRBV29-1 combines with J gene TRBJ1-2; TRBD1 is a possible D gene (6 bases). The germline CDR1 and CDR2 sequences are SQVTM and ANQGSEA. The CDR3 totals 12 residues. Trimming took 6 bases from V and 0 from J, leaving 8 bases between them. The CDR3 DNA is TGCAGCGTACAGGGAGCTAACTATGGCTACACCTTC. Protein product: CSVQGANYGYTF.